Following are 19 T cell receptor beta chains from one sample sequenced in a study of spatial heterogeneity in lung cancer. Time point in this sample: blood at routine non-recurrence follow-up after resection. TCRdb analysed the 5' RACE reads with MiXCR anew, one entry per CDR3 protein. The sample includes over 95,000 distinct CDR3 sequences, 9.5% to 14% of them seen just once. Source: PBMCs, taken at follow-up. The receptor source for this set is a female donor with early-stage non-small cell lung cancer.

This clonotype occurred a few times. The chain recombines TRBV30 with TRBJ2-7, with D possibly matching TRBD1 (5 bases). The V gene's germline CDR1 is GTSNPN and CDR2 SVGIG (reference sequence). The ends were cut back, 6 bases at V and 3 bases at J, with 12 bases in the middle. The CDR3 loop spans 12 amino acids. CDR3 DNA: TGTGCCTGCAGGGTGCTGGACTACGAGCAGTACTTC. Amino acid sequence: CACRVLDYEQYF.

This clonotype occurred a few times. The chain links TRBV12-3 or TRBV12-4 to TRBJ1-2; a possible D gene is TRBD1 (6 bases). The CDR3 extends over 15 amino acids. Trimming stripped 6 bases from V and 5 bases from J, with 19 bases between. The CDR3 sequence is CASSPRDTQHYGYTF. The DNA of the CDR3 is TGTGCCAGCAGCCCCCGGGACACCCAACATTATGGCTACACCTTC.

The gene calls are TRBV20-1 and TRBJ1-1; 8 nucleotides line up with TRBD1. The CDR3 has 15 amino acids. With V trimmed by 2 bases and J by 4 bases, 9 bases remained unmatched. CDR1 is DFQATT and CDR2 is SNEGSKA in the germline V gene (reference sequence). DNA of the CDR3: TGCAGTGCTAGACCGATAACAGGGGGGGCCACTGAAGCTTTCTTT. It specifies CSARPITGGATEAFF.

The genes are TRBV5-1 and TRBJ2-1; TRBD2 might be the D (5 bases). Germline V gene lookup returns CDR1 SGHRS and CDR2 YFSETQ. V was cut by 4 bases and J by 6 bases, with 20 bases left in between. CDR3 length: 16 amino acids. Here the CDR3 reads CASSPNSGYPGNEQFF. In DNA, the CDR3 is TGCGCCAGCAGCCCGAACAGCGGTTATCCGGGCAATGAGCAGTTCTTC.

CDR3 loop: CASSYYSVGAFF. The CDR3 bases are TGTGCCAGCAGTTACTATTCTGTAGGGGCTTTCTTT. The chain links TRBV6-2 or TRBV6-3 to TRBJ1-1; the D is unclear. The V and J ends lost 1 base and 11 bases respectively, with 11 bases between them. This CDR3 is 12 amino acids long. The germline CDR1 and CDR2 sequences are MNHEY and SVGEGT.

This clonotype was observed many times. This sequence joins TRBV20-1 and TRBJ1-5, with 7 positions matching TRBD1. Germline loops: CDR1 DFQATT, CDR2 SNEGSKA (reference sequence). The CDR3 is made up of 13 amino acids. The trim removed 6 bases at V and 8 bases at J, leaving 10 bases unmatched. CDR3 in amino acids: CSATRQGGKPQHF. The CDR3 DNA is TGCAGTGCAACTAGACAGGGCGGGAAGCCCCAGCATTTT.

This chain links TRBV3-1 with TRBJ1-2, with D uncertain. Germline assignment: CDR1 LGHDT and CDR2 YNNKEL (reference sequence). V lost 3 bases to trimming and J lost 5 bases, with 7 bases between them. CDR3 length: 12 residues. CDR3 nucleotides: TGTGCCAGCAGCCACAGAATTTATGGCTACACCTTC. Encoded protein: CASSHRIYGYTF. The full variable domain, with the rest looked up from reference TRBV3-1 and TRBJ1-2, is DTAVSQTPKYLVTQMGNDKSIKCEQNLGHDTMYWYKQDSKKFLKIMFSYNNKELIINETVPNRFSPKSPDKAHLNLHINSLELGDSAVYFCASSHRIYGYTFGSGTRLTVV.

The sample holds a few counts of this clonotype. The CDR3: CAWSLPSWDTISGANVLTF. The CDR3 region has the DNA TGTGCCTGGAGTCTCCCTTCCTGGGACACTATCTCTGGGGCCAACGTCCTGACTTTC. The chain joins TRBV30 to TRBJ2-6, with D perhaps TRBD1 (6 bases). The CDR3 is made up of 19 amino acids. V was cut by 2 bases and J by 0 bases, with 20 bases left in between. Per the germline V gene, CDR1 is GTSNPN and CDR2 is SVGIG (reference sequence).

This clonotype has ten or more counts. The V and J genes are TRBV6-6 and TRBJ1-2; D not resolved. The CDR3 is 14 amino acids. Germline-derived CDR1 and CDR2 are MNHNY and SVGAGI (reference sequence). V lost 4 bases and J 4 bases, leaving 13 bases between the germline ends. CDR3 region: CASSFPGRPYGYTF. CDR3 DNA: TGTGCCAGCAGTTTCCCTGGGAGACCCTATGGCTACACCTTC.

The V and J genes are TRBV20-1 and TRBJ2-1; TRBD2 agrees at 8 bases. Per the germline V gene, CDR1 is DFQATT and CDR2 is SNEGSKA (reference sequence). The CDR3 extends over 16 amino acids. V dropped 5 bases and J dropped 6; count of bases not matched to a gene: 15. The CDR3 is CSAFRDIAGTGNEQFF. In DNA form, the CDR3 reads TGCAGTGCTTTCCGTGATATAGCGGGAACGGGCAATGAGCAGTTCTTC.

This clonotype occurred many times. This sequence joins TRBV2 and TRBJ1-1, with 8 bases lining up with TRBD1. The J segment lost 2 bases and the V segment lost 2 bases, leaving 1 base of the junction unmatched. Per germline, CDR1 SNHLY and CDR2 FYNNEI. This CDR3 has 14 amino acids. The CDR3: CASSETGGNTEAFF. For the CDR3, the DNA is TGTGCCAGCAGTGAAACAGGGGGAAACACTGAAGCTTTCTTT. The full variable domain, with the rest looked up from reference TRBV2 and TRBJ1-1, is EPEVTQTPSHQVTQMGQEVILRCVPISNHLYFYWYRQILGQKVEFLVSFYNNEISEKSEIFDDQFSVERPDGSNFTLKIRSTKLEDSAMYFCASSETGGNTEAFFGQGTRLTVV.

This chain's CDR3 is CASSILAGGNTEAFF. CDR3 DNA: TGTGCCAGTAGTATCCTGGCAGGCGGGAACACTGAAGCTTTCTTT. The chain links TRBV19 to TRBJ1-1; D remains unclear. Trimming removed 3 bases at V and 1 base at J, with 12 bases between. CDR3 length equals 15 residues. Germline CDR1 is LNHDA and CDR2 is SQIVND (reference sequence).

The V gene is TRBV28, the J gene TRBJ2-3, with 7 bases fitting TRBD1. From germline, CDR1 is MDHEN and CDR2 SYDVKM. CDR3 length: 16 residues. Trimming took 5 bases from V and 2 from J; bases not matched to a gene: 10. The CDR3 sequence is CASSPWGQPTTDTQYF. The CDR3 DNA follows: TGTGCCAGCAGTCCCTGGGGACAGCCCACCACAGATACGCAGTATTTT. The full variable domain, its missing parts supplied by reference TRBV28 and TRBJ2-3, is DVKVTQSSRYLVKRTGEKVFLECVQDMDHENMFWYRQDPGLGLRLIYFSYDVKMKEKGDIPEGYSVSREKKERFSLILESASTNQTSMYLCASSPWGQPTTDTQYFGPGTRLTVL.

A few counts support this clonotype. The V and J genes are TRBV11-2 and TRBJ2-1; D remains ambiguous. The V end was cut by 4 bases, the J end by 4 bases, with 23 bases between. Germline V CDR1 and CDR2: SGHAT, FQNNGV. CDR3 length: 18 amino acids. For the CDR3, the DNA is TGTGCCAGCAGCTCCCTTGGACCTGGCACCATAAATTACAATGAGCAGTTCTTC. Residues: CASSSLGPGTINYNEQFF.

CDR3 nucleotide sequence: TGTGCCAGCTCACCACCGTCGGACCAAGAGACCCAGTACTTC. Translation: CASSPPSDQETQYF. The chain is built from TRBV18 and TRBJ2-5; no definite D call. The CDR3 consists of 14 residues. Per the germline V gene, CDR1 is KGHSH and CDR2 is LQKENI. Trimming pared 0 bases from V and 0 bases from J, leaving 5 bases between.

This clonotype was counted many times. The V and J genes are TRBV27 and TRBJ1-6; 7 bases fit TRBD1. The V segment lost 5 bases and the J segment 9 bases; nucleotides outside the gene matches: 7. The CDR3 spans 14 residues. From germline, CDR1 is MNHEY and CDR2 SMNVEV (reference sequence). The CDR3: CASSLNRGGSPLHF. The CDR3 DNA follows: TGTGCCAGCAGTCTGAACAGGGGTGGTTCACCCCTCCACTTT.

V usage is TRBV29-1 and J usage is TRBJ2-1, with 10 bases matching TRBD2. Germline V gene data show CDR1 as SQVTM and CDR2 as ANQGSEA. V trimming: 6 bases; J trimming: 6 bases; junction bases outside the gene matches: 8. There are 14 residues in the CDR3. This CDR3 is CSVQLAGWGNEQFF. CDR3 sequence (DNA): TGCAGCGTACAACTAGCGGGATGGGGCAATGAGCAGTTCTTC.

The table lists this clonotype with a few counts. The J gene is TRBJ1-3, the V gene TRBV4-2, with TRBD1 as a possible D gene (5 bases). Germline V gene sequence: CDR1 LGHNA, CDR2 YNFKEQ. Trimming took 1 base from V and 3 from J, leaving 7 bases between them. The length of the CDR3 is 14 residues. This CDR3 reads CASSQGDGGNTIYF. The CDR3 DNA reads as TGTGCCAGCAGCCAAGGGGACGGTGGAAACACCATATATTTT.

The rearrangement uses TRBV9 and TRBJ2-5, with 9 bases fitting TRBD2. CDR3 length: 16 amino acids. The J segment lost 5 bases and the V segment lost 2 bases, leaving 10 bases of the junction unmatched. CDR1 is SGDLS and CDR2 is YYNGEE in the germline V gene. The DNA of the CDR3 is TGTGCCAGCAGCGTGGGCGGGAGGGCAGATCTTGAGACCCAGTACTTC. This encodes CASSVGGRADLETQYF.